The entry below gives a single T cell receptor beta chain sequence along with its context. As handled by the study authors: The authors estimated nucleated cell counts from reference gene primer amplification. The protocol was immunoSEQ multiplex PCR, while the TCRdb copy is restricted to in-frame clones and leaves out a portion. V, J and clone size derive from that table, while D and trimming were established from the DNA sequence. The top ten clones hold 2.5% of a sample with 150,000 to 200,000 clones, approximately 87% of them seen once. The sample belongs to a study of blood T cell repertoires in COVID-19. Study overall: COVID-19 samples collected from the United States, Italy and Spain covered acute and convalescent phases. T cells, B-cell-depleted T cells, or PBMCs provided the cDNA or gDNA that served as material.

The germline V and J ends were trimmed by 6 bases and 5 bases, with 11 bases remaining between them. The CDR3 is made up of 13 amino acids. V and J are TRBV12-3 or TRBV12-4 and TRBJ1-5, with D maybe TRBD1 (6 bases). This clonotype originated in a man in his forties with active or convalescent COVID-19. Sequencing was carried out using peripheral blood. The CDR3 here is CASRQGLDQPQHF. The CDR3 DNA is TGTGCCAGCAGGCAGGGGCTAGATCAGCCCCAGCATTTT.